This TCR beta chain comes out of a study of T cells in Graves' hyperthyroidism and ophthalmopathy. Remarks on this clonotype: What it recognizes is unknown.

CDR3 length equals 14 residues. Trimming removed 3 bases from V and 10 bases from J, with 13 bases in between. Germline V gene lookup returns CDR1 MNHNS and CDR2 SASEGT. Broader study findings: Appearing also in blood were most of the thyroid clonotypes expanded above 0.001.

RNA transcripts served as the template for amplifying TCR beta CDR3 regions. The HTBI primer set was used in a first-round RT-PCR of the TCR CDR3. MiXCR, applied by TCRdb to the multiplex PCR reads, yields one record per CDR3 protein. The sample records about 210,000 distinct CDR3 sequences, 18% being singletons. The TCR originated in a man in his forties with Graves' hyperthyroidism. Sequencing used blood. V is TRBV6-1 and J is TRBJ1-6, with D unresolved. The CDR3 loop reads CASSDRSMESPLHF. As DNA, the CDR3 is TGTGCCAGCAGTGATCGATCTATGGAATCACCCCTCCACTTT.